A single TCR beta chain is shown here with its context. TCRdb's table, derived via immunoSEQ multiplex PCR, lists solely in-frame clones and lacks some. The sample contains about 83,000 clones, 98% of which appear only once. The sample is drawn from a study of Tregs in tolerant kidney transplant recipients. V was shortened by 5 bases and J by 2 bases, with 22 bases between the two germline ends. Germline CDR1 and CDR2: SEHNR and FQNEAQ (reference sequence). This CDR3 has 17 amino acids. Sequencing used CD4+ T cells from blood, obtained before the transplant. The rearrangement links TRBV7-9 to TRBJ2-7; D might be TRBD1 (6 bases). The TCR sequence derives from a human donor who received a combined kidney and bone marrow transplant. Here the CDR3 DNA reads TGTGCCAGCAGCCAAGGACAGACAGGATACCGAACCTACGAGCAGTACTTC. Its translation is CASSQGQTGYRTYEQYF.